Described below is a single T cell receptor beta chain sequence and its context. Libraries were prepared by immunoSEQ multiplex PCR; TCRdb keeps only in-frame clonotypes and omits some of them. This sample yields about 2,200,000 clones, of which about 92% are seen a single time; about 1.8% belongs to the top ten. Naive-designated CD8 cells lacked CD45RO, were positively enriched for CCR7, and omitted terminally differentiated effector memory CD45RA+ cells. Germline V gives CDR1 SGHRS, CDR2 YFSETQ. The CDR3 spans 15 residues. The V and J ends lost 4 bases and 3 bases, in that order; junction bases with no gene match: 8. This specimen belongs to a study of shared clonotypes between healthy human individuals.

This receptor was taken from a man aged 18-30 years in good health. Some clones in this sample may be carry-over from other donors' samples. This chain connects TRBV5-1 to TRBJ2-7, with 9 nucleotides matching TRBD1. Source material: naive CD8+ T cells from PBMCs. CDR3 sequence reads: CASSPHPGQGYEQYF. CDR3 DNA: TGCGCCAGCAGCCCACACCCGGGACAGGGCTACGAGCAGTACTTC.